The 29 T cell receptor beta chains given below trace back to one sample, sequenced in a study of T cell responses to AZD1222 COVID-19 vaccine. Measured with immunoSEQ multiplex PCR; TCRdb has only the in-frame clones, and not every one. The sample shows tens of thousands of clones, approximately 81% of them seen only once. Sequences were derived from peripheral blood, sampled on day 0 of AZD1222 vaccination. The receptors stem from an adult in good health.

The chain carries TRBV15 and TRBJ1-1, with TRBD1 as a possible D gene (5 bases). There are 17 residues in the CDR3. The V gene's germline CDR1 is LNHNV and CDR2 YYDKDF (reference sequence). Trimming stripped 8 bases from V and 3 bases from J, with 25 bases between. The CDR3 here is CATGSSPHPGAYTEAFF. In DNA, the CDR3 is TGTGCCACCGGAAGCAGCCCTCACCCCGGGGCTTACACTGAAGCTTTCTTT.

The chain carries TRBV27 and TRBJ1-5; no reliable D call. This CDR3 spans 14 amino acids. Germline V gene data show CDR1 as MNHEY and CDR2 as SMNVEV (reference sequence). Trimming pared 3 bases from V and 2 bases from J, leaving 8 bases between. The CDR3 here is CASSFGPRNQPQHF. The DNA for the CDR3 is TGTGCCAGCAGTTTTGGGCCGCGCAATCAGCCCCAGCATTTT.

The V call is TRBV5-1, the J call TRBJ2-2; D call uncertain. The germline CDR1 and CDR2 sequences are SGHRS and YFSETQ. The V end was cut by 0 bases, the J end by 2 bases, with 8 bases between. CDR3 length equals 15 residues. This CDR3 reads CASSLAISNTGELFF. In DNA form, the CDR3 reads TGCGCCAGCAGCTTGGCTATCTCTAACACCGGGGAGCTGTTTTTT.

The chain couples TRBV7-2 to TRBJ1-5; TRBD1 matches 9 bases. Germline CDR1 SGHTA, CDR2 FQGNSA. Trimming took 5 bases from V and 7 from J; bases not matched to a gene: 6. This CDR3 has 14 residues. The DNA for the CDR3 is TGTGCCAGCAGCAAGACAGGGGGTGAGCAGCCCCAGCATTTT. This translates into CASSKTGGEQPQHF. The entire variable domain, with the rest obtained from reference TRBV7-2 and TRBJ1-5, is as follows: GAGVSQSPSNKVTEKGKDVELRCDPISGHTALYWYRQSLGQGLEFLIYFQGNSAPDKSGLPSDRFSAERTGGSVSTLTIQRTQQEDSAVYLCASSKTGGEQPQHFGDGTRLSIL.

This chain connects TRBV3-1 (or the pseudogene TRBV3-2) to TRBJ2-1; 7 nucleotides line up with TRBD2. The V gene end was trimmed by 2 bases and the J gene end by 1 base; junction bases not matched to a gene: 5. Per the germline V gene, CDR1 is LGHDT and CDR2 is YNNKEL (reference sequence). CDR3 length: 16 residues. The CDR3 protein is CASSQSLASSYNEQFF. The CDR3 DNA reads TGTGCCAGCAGCCAATCACTAGCGTCATCCTACAATGAGCAGTTCTTC.

The rearrangement uses TRBV7-9 and TRBJ1-1; D is possibly TRBD1 (5 bases). The V gene lost 5 bases and the J gene lost 6 bases, with 10 bases spanning the gap. There are 12 residues in the CDR3. The germline V gene encodes CDR1 SEHNR and CDR2 FQNEAQ (reference sequence). CDR3 in DNA: TGTGCCAGCAGCACGACAGAACCTGAAGCTTTCTTT. Residues: CASSTTEPEAFF.

The table lists this clone with a count of one. The V gene is TRBV9, the J gene TRBJ1-4, with 9 bases aligning to TRBD1. This CDR3 is 15 amino acids long. Germline values: CDR1 SGDLS, CDR2 YYNGEE. J lost 7 bases, V lost 0 bases, and 4 bases had no gene match. The CDR3 DNA sequence: TGTGCCAGCAGCGTAGGGGACAGGGAAAGTGAAAAACTGTTTTTT. It specifies CASSVGDRESEKLFF.

The chain carries TRBV4-3 and TRBJ2-5; D is undetermined. V lost 0 bases, J lost 5 bases, and 7 bases lay in between. Germline values: CDR1 LGHNA, CDR2 YSLEER. The CDR3 runs to 13 residues. The DNA for the CDR3 is TGCGCCAGCAGCCAAGAACTTGCCGAGACCCAGTACTTC. Its protein product is CASSQELAETQYF.

This chain uses TRBV10-3 with TRBJ1-1; 7 bases match TRBD1. Germline V lookup: CDR1 ENHRY, CDR2 SYGVKD. The V segment lost 6 bases and the J segment 2 bases; nucleotides outside the gene matches: 9. The CDR3 is 15 residues long. The CDR3 loop is CAIRKTGTDNTEAFF. In DNA form, the CDR3 reads TGTGCCATCAGAAAAACCGGGACAGATAACACTGAAGCTTTCTTT.

The chain recombines TRBV27 with TRBJ2-7; D might be TRBD2 (6 bases). V gave up 2 bases and J gave up 3 bases, with 14 bases separating them. CDR3 length equals 15 residues. Germline CDR1 and CDR2: MNHEY and SMNVEV (reference sequence). The CDR3 coding sequence is TGTGCCAGCAGTTTAAAGGGTACCGGGAGCTACGAGCAGTACTTC. It encodes CASSLKGTGSYEQYF.

This rearrangement joins TRBV7-9 to TRBJ1-1, with a weak D call TRBD1 (5 bases). V dropped 6 bases and J dropped 2 bases, with 10 bases sitting between them. In germline, CDR1 is SEHNR, CDR2 FQNEAQ (reference sequence). The CDR3 totals 13 residues. CDR3 region: CASRLDINTEAFF. Written as DNA, the CDR3 is TGTGCCAGCAGACTGGACATTAACACTGAAGCTTTCTTT.

CDR3 in DNA: TGCGCCAGCAGCTTTTCGGCCCCCAACTATGGCTACACCTTC. Translating it yields CASSFSAPNYGYTF. The J gene is TRBJ1-2, the V gene TRBV5-1; D not resolved. Germline loops: CDR1 SGHRS, CDR2 YFSETQ. Trimming cost V 2 bases and J 2 bases, with 10 bases left between them. The CDR3 runs 14 residues. Supplemented by reference TRBV5-1 and TRBJ1-2, the full variable domain reads KAGVTQTPRYLIKTRGQQVTLSCSPISGHRSVSWYQQTPGQGLQFLFEYFSETQRNKGNFPGRFSGRQFSNSRSEMNVSTLELGDSALYLCASSFSAPNYGYTFGSGTRLTVV.

V and J are TRBV18 and TRBJ1-5; 7 nucleotides match TRBD1. Germline CDR1 KGHSH, CDR2 LQKENI. V lost 1 base and J lost 2; bases outside the gene matches: 8. The length of the CDR3 is 17 residues. The CDR3 loop is CASSPLGGGGGNQPQHF. CDR3 bases: TGTGCCAGCTCACCACTCGGGGGAGGGGGCGGCAATCAGCCCCAGCATTTT.

J is TRBJ2-3 and V is TRBV19, with D uncertain. V was pared by 1 base and J by 6 bases, with 14 bases between. CDR1 LNHDA and CDR2 SQIVND come from the germline V gene (reference sequence). This CDR3 region has 15 residues. CDR3 loop: CASSIAGAVGDTQYF. DNA for the CDR3: TGTGCCAGTAGTATAGCAGGTGCGGTTGGGGATACGCAGTATTTT.

The table lists this clone with a few counts. This rearrangement joins TRBV4-1 to TRBJ1-2; the D gene is possibly TRBD1 (6 bases). This CDR3 has 13 residues. Trimming took off 0 bases at V and 7 bases at J, with 9 bases between the two ends. CDR1 is MGHRA, CDR2 YSYEKL, per germline. The CDR3 loop is CASSQETGLGYTF. Written as DNA, the CDR3 is TGCGCCAGCAGCCAAGAAACAGGGCTTGGCTACACCTTC.

The CDR3 DNA reads TGTGCCAGCAGCGTAATTCAGGGGAACACTGAAGCTTTCTTT. It encodes CASSVIQGNTEAFF. V usage is TRBV9 and J usage is TRBJ1-1; possibly TRBD1 for D (5 bases). The germline V and J ends were trimmed by 1 base and 1 base, with 8 bases remaining between them. Per germline, CDR1 SGDLS and CDR2 YYNGEE. The length of the CDR3 is 14 residues.

About this clone: One end of the junction fails to match germline, which may point to a read error. This chain uses TRBV9 with TRBJ1-2, with D hard to call. Germline CDR1 SGDLS, CDR2 YYNGEE. The length of the CDR3 is 11 residues. The CDR3 DNA sequence: TGTGCCAGCAGCGGAGCATATGACTACACCTTC. Amino acid sequence: CASSGAYDYTF. Drawing the rest from reference TRBV9 and TRBJ1-2, the complete variable domain is DSGVTQTPKHLITATGQRVTLRCSPRSGDLSVYWYQQSLDQGLQFLIQYYNGEERAKGNILERFSAQQFPDLHSELNLSSLELGDSALYFCASSGAYDYTFGSGTRLTVV.

The chain carries TRBV24-1 and TRBJ1-2; D possibly corresponds to TRBD1 (6 bases). The CDR3 totals 14 residues. V was pared by 3 bases and J by 4 bases, with 11 bases between. Per the germline V gene, CDR1 is KGHDR and CDR2 is SFDVKD. CDR3 nucleotides: TGTGCCACCAGTGATACCGACAGGCTCTATGGCTACACCTTC. This gives the protein CATSDTDRLYGYTF.

A single count supports this clone. The V gene is TRBV4-3, the J gene TRBJ2-5; 10 bases map to TRBD2. Germline V gene lookup returns CDR1 LGHNA and CDR2 YSLEER. Unmatched junction bases numbered 12, after V lost 3 bases and J lost 5 bases. The CDR3 length is 17 residues. CDR3 in amino acids: CASSQEASGGAWETQYF. CDR3 DNA sequence: TGCGCCAGCAGCCAGGAGGCGAGCGGGGGGGCCTGGGAGACCCAGTACTTC.

The chain couples TRBV5-1 to TRBJ1-2; 7 bases match TRBD1. The V gene's germline CDR1 is SGHRS and CDR2 YFSETQ. The V segment lost 0 bases and the J segment 7 bases; nucleotides outside the gene matches: 9. This CDR3 comprises 15 residues. The CDR3 coding sequence is TGCGCCAGCAGCTTGGGTCAGACAGGGTCTTCTGGCTACACCTTC. It specifies CASSLGQTGSSGYTF. Combining the CDR3 with reference TRBV5-1 and TRBJ1-2 gives the whole variable domain KAGVTQTPRYLIKTRGQQVTLSCSPISGHRSVSWYQQTPGQGLQFLFEYFSETQRNKGNFPGRFSGRQFSNSRSEMNVSTLELGDSALYLCASSLGQTGSSGYTFGSGTRLTVV.

The chain has TRBV4-1 and TRBJ1-1; D remains unclear. Per the germline V gene, CDR1 is MGHRA and CDR2 is YSYEKL. The CDR3 is 14 residues long. V was pared by 0 bases and J by 0 bases, with 5 bases between. CDR3 bases: TGCGCCAGCAGCCAAGATGAAATGAACACTGAAGCTTTCTTT. Translating gives CASSQDEMNTEAFF.

The chain recombines TRBV5-6 with TRBJ2-7; TRBD1 matches at 9 bases. Germline assignment: CDR1 SGHDT and CDR2 YYEEEE. The CDR3 consists of 17 residues. V trimming: 2 bases; J trimming: 4 bases; junction bases outside the gene matches: 13. In DNA, the CDR3 is TGTGCCAGCAGCTTATACCGGGTACAGGGGGCTTGGTACGAGCAGTACTTC. It specifies CASSLYRVQGAWYEQYF. The complete variable domain, with remaining parts taken from reference TRBV5-6 and TRBJ2-7, reads DAGVTQSPTHLIKTRGQQVTLRCSPKSGHDTVSWYQQALGQGPQFIFQYYEEEERQRGNFPDRFSGHQFPNYSSELNVNALLLGDSALYLCASSLYRVQGAWYEQYFGPGTRLTVT.

This clone was seen only a few times. The V gene is TRBV6-1, the J gene TRBJ1-6; D not resolved. CDR3 length: 11 residues. Germline loops: CDR1 MNHNS, CDR2 SASEGT. Trimming cost V 2 bases and J 10 bases, with 3 bases left between them. Written as DNA, the CDR3 is TGTGCCAGCAGTGAACCATCACCCCTCCACTTT. Its protein is CASSEPSPLHF.

The chain is built from TRBV7-2 and TRBJ1-2; no firm D call. The germline gives CDR1 SGHTA, CDR2 FQGNSA. The CDR3 is 13 amino acids. V was clipped by 4 bases and J by 7 bases, with 13 bases between them. CDR3 region: CASSSTQFSGYTF. The DNA for the CDR3 is TGTGCCAGCAGCTCGACACAGTTCTCTGGCTACACCTTC.

V gene TRBV19 combines with J gene TRBJ2-7; 9 bases are a match to TRBD1. CDR1 and CDR2 from the germline V gene are LNHDA and SQIVND (reference sequence). With V trimmed by 5 bases and J by 6 bases, 5 bases remained unmatched. CDR3 length: 13 residues. The chain's CDR3 is CASSEGTGLEQYF. CDR3 DNA: TGTGCCAGTAGTGAGGGGACAGGGCTCGAGCAGTACTTC.

The chain is built from TRBV9 and TRBJ2-5; 8 nucleotides align to TRBD1. This CDR3 comprises 16 residues. Germline loops: CDR1 SGDLS, CDR2 YYNGEE. After removal of 0 bases from V and 2 bases from J, the junction contained 6 bases not matched to a gene. The CDR3 nucleotides read TGTGCCAGCAGCGTAGGTCCGACAGGGGTGCAAGAGACCCAGTACTTC. The encoded protein is CASSVGPTGVQETQYF.

The chain links TRBV18 to TRBJ2-1, with TRBD2 identical over 14 bases. The V gene's germline CDR1 is KGHSH and CDR2 LQKENI. The CDR3 runs 15 residues. With 4 bases clipped from V and 6 bases from J, the junction kept 2 bases outside the gene matches. The CDR3 sequence: CASSRGLAGANEQFF. CDR3 in DNA: TGTGCCAGCTCACGGGGACTAGCGGGGGCCAATGAGCAGTTCTTC.

CDR3 DNA sequence: TGTGCCAGCAGCCCGGACCTATACGAGCAGTACTTC. This gives the protein CASSPDLYEQYF. The chain uses TRBV7-9 and TRBJ2-7; D is unresolved. CDR3 length equals 12 residues. Germline assignment: CDR1 SEHNR and CDR2 FQNEAQ (reference sequence). Trimming cost V 5 bases and J 4 bases, with 9 bases left between them.

V is TRBV9 and J is TRBJ2-6; the D gene is possibly TRBD1 (5 bases). CDR3 length equals 17 residues. Germline CDR1 SGDLS, CDR2 YYNGEE. The V end was cut by 3 bases, the J end by 0 bases, with 13 bases between. The CDR3 is CASSETVPRSGANVLTF. The CDR3 DNA is TGTGCCAGCAGCGAGACAGTACCCCGCTCTGGGGCCAACGTCCTGACTTTC.